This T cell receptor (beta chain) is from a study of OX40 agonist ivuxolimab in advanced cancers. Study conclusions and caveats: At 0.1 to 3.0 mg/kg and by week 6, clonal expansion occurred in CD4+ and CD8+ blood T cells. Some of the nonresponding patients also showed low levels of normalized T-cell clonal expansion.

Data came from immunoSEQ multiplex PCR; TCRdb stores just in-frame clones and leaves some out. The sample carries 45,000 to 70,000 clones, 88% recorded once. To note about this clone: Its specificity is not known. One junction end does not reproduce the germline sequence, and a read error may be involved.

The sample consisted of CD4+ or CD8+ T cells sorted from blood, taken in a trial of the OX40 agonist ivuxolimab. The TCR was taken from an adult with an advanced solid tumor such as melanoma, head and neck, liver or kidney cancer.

CDR3 in DNA: TGTGCCAGCAGGCCGGGACTAGCGGGAATCCAGAACTTC. The encoded protein is CASRPGLAGIQNF. This rearrangement joins TRBV2 to TRBJ2-7; 13 bases line up with TRBD2. CDR3 length: 13 residues. Germline values: CDR1 SNHLY, CDR2 FYNNEI.